This T cell receptor beta chain was captured by sequencing in a study of CD8 T cells in Susac syndrome. Germline assignment: CDR1 LGHNA and CDR2 YSLEER. This CDR3 is built from 17 residues. J gave up 2 bases and V 0 bases, and 10 bases lay outside the gene matches. Random hexamers served to reverse transcribe roughly 0.45 to 1 ug RNA. TCR beta CDR3 was amplified by immunoSEQ multiplex PCR. This amplification extended across 54 Vbeta and 13 Jbeta segments. MiXCR, run by TCRdb on the immunoSEQ multiplex PCR reads, gives a single entry per CDR3 protein. The sample has approximately 53,000 distinct CDR3 sequences, just over 90% seen once. Negative isolation yielded the CD8+ and CD4+ T cells, while FACS enriched the TEMRA cells.

This receptor was identified in a human donor with multiple sclerosis. Sequenced input: CD8+ T cells from PBMCs. The rearrangement uses TRBV4-3 and TRBJ2-7, with 7 bases fitting TRBD2. CDR3 nucleotide sequence: TGCGCCAGCAGCCAAGATATATGGAGGCGGGGGACCTACGAGCAGTACTTC. This translates into CASSQDIWRRGTYEQYF.